These 26 T cell receptor beta chains originate from one sample sequenced in a study of T cell responses to AZD1222 COVID-19 vaccine. Sequencing was performed with immunoSEQ multiplex PCR; in TCRdb, only in-frame clones are kept and a portion is missing. The sample includes some 120,000 clones, about nine tenths seen only once; the top ten take 4.4%. This specimen consisted of peripheral blood, obtained on day 0 of MenACWY control vaccination. The receptor set was obtained from an adult in good health.

The chain employs TRBV5-8 and TRBJ2-3, with 9 bases fitting TRBD2. Germline V CDR1 and CDR2: SGHTS, YDEGEE. V dropped 4 bases and J dropped 1; count of bases not matched to a gene: 7. CDR3 size: 16 residues. The CDR3 DNA reads TGTGCCAGCAGCCTCTGGACTAGCGTCCGCACAGATACGCAGTATTTT. Translating it yields CASSLWTSVRTDTQYF.

The V gene is TRBV11-2, the J gene TRBJ1-2; 7 nucleotides line up with TRBD1. The germline gives CDR1 SGHAT, CDR2 FQNNGV. The CDR3 totals 13 residues. Germline trimming cut 3 bases from V and 4 bases from J; bases unmatched to any gene: 2. This CDR3 reads CASSFGTAYGYTF. CDR3 in DNA: TGTGCCAGCAGCTTTGGGACAGCCTATGGCTACACCTTC.

This rearrangement joins TRBV7-2 to TRBJ1-5, with a tentative D call TRBD1 (6 bases). Germline V gives CDR1 SGHTA, CDR2 FQGNSA. There are 18 residues in the CDR3. Trimming pared 1 base from V and 0 bases from J, leaving 16 bases between. CDR3 amino acids: CASSLGQGKEGSNQPQHF. CDR3 in DNA: TGTGCCAGCAGCTTAGGTCAGGGGAAGGAGGGTAGCAATCAGCCCCAGCATTTT. The full variable domain, with the rest looked up from reference TRBV7-2 and TRBJ1-5, is GAGVSQSPSNKVTEKGKDVELRCDPISGHTALYWYRQSLGQGLEFLIYFQGNSAPDKSGLPSDRFSAERTGGSVSTLTIQRTQQEDSAVYLCASSLGQGKEGSNQPQHFGDGTRLSIL.

The genes are TRBV28 and TRBJ1-2; TRBD1 is a possible D gene (6 bases). Germline-derived CDR1 and CDR2 are MDHEN and SYDVKM. V was trimmed by 4 bases and J by 3 bases, leaving 12 bases between them. The CDR3 totals 14 residues. Here the CDR3 reads CASSYGTLDYGYTF. The CDR3 bases are TGTGCCAGCAGTTATGGGACACTCGACTATGGCTACACCTTC.

The chain has TRBV18 and TRBJ2-1, with a tentative D call TRBD2 (5 bases). V was cut by 6 bases and J by 2 bases, with 14 bases left in between. CDR1 is KGHSH, CDR2 LQKENI, per germline. The CDR3 covers 15 residues. The CDR3 spells CASSPGSSTYNEQFF. In DNA form, the CDR3 reads TGTGCCAGCTCCCCGGGGTCTAGCACCTACAATGAGCAGTTCTTC.

J is TRBJ2-7 and V is TRBV5-1; 11 positions match TRBD2. This CDR3 contains 14 residues. Germline V gives CDR1 SGHRS, CDR2 YFSETQ. Trimming at V came to 5 bases and at J to 4 bases, leaving 5 bases not matched to a gene. CDR3 protein: CASRLTSGIYEQYV. Here the CDR3 DNA reads TGCGCCAGCAGGTTGACTAGCGGGATATACGAGCAGTACGTC.

J is TRBJ2-3 and V is TRBV29-1; D is ambiguous. CDR1 is SQVTM, CDR2 ANQGSEA, per germline. Trimming left V 3 bases short and J 1 base short, with 5 bases between. CDR3 length: 12 residues. The CDR3 bases are TGCAGCGTTGAGACCGGCACAGATACGCAGTATTTT. Protein: CSVETGTDTQYF.

The chain links TRBV27 to TRBJ2-7, with a possible D match to TRBD2 (5 bases). Trimming took 3 bases from V and 9 from J, leaving 15 bases between them. Germline V gene lookup returns CDR1 MNHEY and CDR2 SMNVEV (reference sequence). This CDR3 is built from 13 residues. The CDR3: CASSFDGVRGQYF. The CDR3 bases are TGTGCCAGCAGTTTCGACGGGGTACGAGGGCAGTACTTC.

The rearrangement links TRBV10-3 to TRBJ1-1; 10 bases map to TRBD1. V was pared by 2 bases and J by 6 bases, with 6 bases of the junction left unmatched. CDR1 is ENHRY, CDR2 SYGVKD, per germline. This CDR3 contains 15 residues. CDR3: CAISERTTGGSEAFF. The CDR3 DNA follows: TGTGCCATCAGTGAGCGAACGACAGGGGGCTCTGAAGCTTTCTTT.

V gene TRBV24-1 combines with J gene TRBJ1-5; D unclear. V was clipped by 2 bases and J by 0 bases, with 10 bases between them. The length of the CDR3 is 16 residues. The germline CDR1 and CDR2 sequences are KGHDR and SFDVKD. The CDR3 protein is CATSDSRQGSNQPQHF. CDR3 DNA sequence: TGTGCCACCAGTGATTCTAGGCAAGGTAGCAATCAGCCCCAGCATTTT.

This chain links TRBV28 with TRBJ1-6; the D gene is possibly TRBD1 (5 bases). This CDR3 comprises 14 residues. Germline lookup yields CDR1 MDHEN and CDR2 SYDVKM. The V gene lost 5 bases and the J gene lost 7 bases, with 12 bases spanning the gap. The CDR3 here is CASSLSQGNSPLHF. The CDR3, as DNA: TGTGCCAGCAGTCTCTCGCAGGGAAATTCACCCCTCCACTTT.

The chain carries TRBV4-3 and TRBJ2-1, with D possibly being TRBD2 (6 bases). Germline V gene sequence: CDR1 LGHNA, CDR2 YSLEER. This CDR3 is built from 15 residues. V lost 5 bases and J lost 3, with 14 bases in between. Here the CDR3 DNA reads TGCGCCAGCAGCAGAGGGCTTAGCGGCTACAATGAGCAGTTCTTC. This gives the protein CASSRGLSGYNEQFF.

This clone has only a few counts. Other nucleotide sequences from this sample produce the same CDR3. This sequence joins TRBV10-2 and TRBJ1-5, with D perhaps TRBD1 (5 bases). Trimming stripped 5 bases from V and 4 bases from J, with 9 bases between. Germline loops: CDR1 WSHSY, CDR2 SAAADI. CDR3 length: 13 residues. The CDR3 DNA reads TGCGCCAGCAGTTATCAGGGAAATCAGCCCCAGCATTTT. Amino acid sequence: CASSYQGNQPQHF.

The chain carries TRBV7-3 and TRBJ2-5; D perhaps matches TRBD2 (5 bases). Germline lookup yields CDR1 SGHTA and CDR2 FQGTGA. The CDR3 is 15 amino acids. Trimming stripped 5 bases from V and 0 bases from J, with 13 bases between. CDR3 amino acids: CASSPAGLHQETQYF. The DNA for the CDR3 is TGTGCCAGCAGCCCGGCGGGTCTCCACCAAGAGACCCAGTACTTC.

The rearrangement links TRBV27 to TRBJ1-1; D is ambiguous. The CDR3 runs 13 residues. V dropped 8 bases and J dropped 0 bases, with 10 bases sitting between them. Germline V gives CDR1 MNHEY, CDR2 SMNVEV (reference sequence). CDR3 sequence (DNA): TGTGCCAGCCGAAACATTTTGAACACTGAAGCTTTCTTT. Amino acid sequence: CASRNILNTEAFF.

The chain carries TRBV28 and TRBJ2-4, with 11 bases aligning to TRBD2. CDR1 MDHEN and CDR2 SYDVKM come from the germline V gene. This CDR3 has 12 amino acids. The ends lost 9 bases at V and 8 bases at J; junction bases unmatched: 3. CDR3 protein: CASSGGADIQYF. The CDR3 coding sequence is TGTGCCAGTAGCGGGGGGGCCGACATTCAGTACTTC.

The rearrangement joins TRBV5-1 to TRBJ1-6, with 7 nucleotides matching TRBD1. The germline gives CDR1 SGHRS, CDR2 YFSETQ. After removal of 4 bases from V and 6 bases from J, the junction contained 4 bases not matched to a gene. This CDR3 has 14 residues. In DNA form, the CDR3 reads TGCGCCAGCAGCCCGACAGGGAGTAATTCACCCCTCCACTTT. It codes for CASSPTGSNSPLHF.

The chain joins TRBV15 to TRBJ1-6, with unresolved D. CDR1 and CDR2 from the germline V gene are LNHNV and YYDKDF (reference sequence). The length of the CDR3 is 15 residues. V was pared by 3 bases and J by 1 base, with 7 bases between. The CDR3 protein is CATSSEGSYNSPLHF. For the CDR3, the DNA is TGTGCCACCAGCAGTGAGGGATCCTATAATTCACCCCTCCACTTT.

The chain links TRBV18 to TRBJ2-3; perhaps TRBD1 as D (5 bases). V shed 0 bases and J shed 0 bases, with 10 bases lying between them. From germline, CDR1 is KGHSH and CDR2 LQKENI. The CDR3 covers 16 residues. CDR3 loop: CASSPPAGYSTDTQYF. The CDR3, as DNA: TGTGCCAGCTCACCACCAGCAGGGTACAGCACAGATACGCAGTATTTT. The whole variable domain, filled in from reference TRBV18 and TRBJ2-3, reads NAGVMQNPRHLVRRRGQEARLRCSPMKGHSHVYWYRQLPEEGLKFMVYLQKENIIDESGMPKERFSAEFPKEGPSILRIQQVVRGDSAAYFCASSPPAGYSTDTQYFGPGTRLTVL.

The chain uses TRBV28 and TRBJ1-3, with D uncertain. Trimming removed 4 bases at V and 2 bases at J, with 6 bases between. The CDR3 spans 13 residues. Germline V lookup: CDR1 MDHEN, CDR2 SYDVKM. CDR3 sequence: CASSSQPGNTIYF. The CDR3 DNA follows: TGTGCCAGCAGTTCTCAACCTGGAAACACCATATATTTT.

CDR3 nucleotide sequence: TGTGCCAGCAGCGGCCAAGCGGGGGGGCGGGAGACCCAGTACTTC. Protein sequence: CASSGQAGGRETQYF. The rearrangement links TRBV7-2 to TRBJ2-5, with 10 bases that match TRBD2. This CDR3 comprises 15 residues. Per the germline V gene, CDR1 is SGHTA and CDR2 is FQGNSA. V shed 5 bases and J 5 bases; nucleotides not matched to a gene: 8.

The chain has TRBV5-4 and TRBJ2-5; D could derive from TRBD1 or TRBD2 (5 bases each). In germline, CDR1 is SGHNT, CDR2 YYREEE (reference sequence). Trimming stripped 1 base from V and 1 base from J, with 14 bases between. The CDR3 has 16 amino acids. The chain's CDR3 is CASSLLGDRLQETQYF. The CDR3 nucleotides are TGTGCCAGCAGCTTGCTGGGGGACCGCCTCCAAGAGACCCAGTACTTC.

The V call is TRBV6-2 or TRBV6-3, the J call TRBJ2-7; D is perhaps TRBD2 (5 bases). Germline V CDR1 and CDR2: MNHEY, SVGEGT. The CDR3 spans 14 residues. The V gene lost 6 bases and the J gene lost 0 bases, with 12 bases spanning the gap. CDR3 coding DNA: TGTGCCAGCAGCTGGACGGGGAGCTCCTACGAGCAGTACGTC. It encodes CASSWTGSSYEQYV.

The genes are TRBV19 and TRBJ2-1; D may correspond to TRBD1 or TRBD2 (5 bases each). The CDR3 loop spans 11 amino acids. Germline CDR1 LNHDA, CDR2 SQIVND (reference sequence). Trimming removed 3 bases from V and 10 bases from J, with 7 bases in between. CDR3 amino acids: CASSMGVEQFF. The CDR3 coding sequence is TGTGCCAGTAGTATGGGGGTGGAGCAGTTCTTC.

The rearrangement joins TRBV10-3 to TRBJ2-3; the D gene is possibly TRBD1 (6 bases). The germline V and J ends were trimmed by 2 bases and 3 bases, with 12 bases remaining between them. The CDR3 contains 15 residues. Germline CDR1 ENHRY, CDR2 SYGVKD. The CDR3 is CAISEPGDPTDTQYF. In DNA form, the CDR3 reads TGTGCCATCAGTGAGCCAGGGGACCCTACAGATACGCAGTATTTT.

The V and J genes are TRBV21-1 and TRBJ2-6; the listed D gene, TRBD2, was not tested against the DNA. TRBV21-1 is designated a pseudogene. This CDR3 is 17 amino acids long. CDR3 residues: CASSNLALNSGANVLTF. In DNA form, the CDR3 reads TGTGCCAGCAGCAATCTAGCCTTAAACTCTGGGGCCAACGTCCTGACTTTC.